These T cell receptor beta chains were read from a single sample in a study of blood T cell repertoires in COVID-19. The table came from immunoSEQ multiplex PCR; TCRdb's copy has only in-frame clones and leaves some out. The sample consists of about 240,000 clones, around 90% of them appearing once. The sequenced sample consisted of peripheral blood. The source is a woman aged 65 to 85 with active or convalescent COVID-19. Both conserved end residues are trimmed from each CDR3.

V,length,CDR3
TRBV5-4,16,ASSPGLAGAQSTGELF
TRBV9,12,ASSARGDSYGYT
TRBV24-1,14,ATSDPAAGGPYEQF
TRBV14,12,ASSPWTGAYEQY
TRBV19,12,ASSFRTSRETQY
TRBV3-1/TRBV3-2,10,ASSRGETEAF
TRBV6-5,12,ASSYGEGDQPQH
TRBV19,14,ASSIVGAGDYYEQY
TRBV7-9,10,ASSPPGEKLF
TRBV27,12,ASSLSQGGEKLF
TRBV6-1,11,ATGQGGYTEAF
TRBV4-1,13,ASSQVFSGGGEQY
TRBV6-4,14,ASRVSNSGGVGELF
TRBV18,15,ASSRRSQGISNQPQH
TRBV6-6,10,ASSYVTGELF
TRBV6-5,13,ASRRLAGAYNEQF
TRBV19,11,ASSGQGGTEAF
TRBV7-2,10,ATSGPYNEQF
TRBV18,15,ASSPSGQGREGQPQH
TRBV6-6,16,ASSRSPTESSYNSPLH
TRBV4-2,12,ASSQDVQSYGYT
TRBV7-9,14,ASSSRAGGPVDTQY
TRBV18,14,ASSPPTGQGISTIY
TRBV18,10,ASSPGGETQY
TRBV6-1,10,ASCTGIREQF
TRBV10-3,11,AIGADSTDTQY
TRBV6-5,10,ASKSPGVEQY
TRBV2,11,ASSVQGLSGYT
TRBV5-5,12,ASGLELARYEQY
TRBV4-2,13,ASSQDSRHSYEQY
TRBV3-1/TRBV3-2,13,ASSQPGTGRYGYT
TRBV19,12,ASSRGLPNQPQH
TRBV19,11,ASSRGPKETQY
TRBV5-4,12,ASSNPGQQETQY
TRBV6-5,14,ASSSGQGLGNSPLH
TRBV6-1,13,ASSEALGSQETQY
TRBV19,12,ASSIRQGMAEAF
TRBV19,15,ASSGRDTGKLGNTIY
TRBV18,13,ASSIVGTENTEAF
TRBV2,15,ASRGESQDRDTDTQY
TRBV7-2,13,ASSPRGTSGNTIY
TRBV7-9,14,ASRHRLGSSKETQY
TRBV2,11,ASERDTNTEAF
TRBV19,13,ASSSQRGQSVGYT
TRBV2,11,ASSASGEHEQF
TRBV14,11,ASRKGGEYGYT
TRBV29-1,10,SVQQGALGYT
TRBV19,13,ASTPGGFNTGELF
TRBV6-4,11,ASSPGTERDYT
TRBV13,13,ASSLLAGSTDTQY
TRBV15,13,ATSRVGGRSEKLF